The 19 T cell receptor beta chains below all came from one sample that was sequenced in a study of radiation and T cells in renal cell carcinoma. The time point: blood 2 weeks post-SBRT. Regarding treatment: 15 Gy SBRT to primary tumor, nephrectomy 4 weeks later. TCRdb keeps only in-frame clones here, not all; method: immunoSEQ multiplex PCR. The sample yields about 120,000 clones, roughly four fifths seen once. The source was blood, collected from a patient whose treatment included radiotherapy and nephrectomy. The receptors originated from a man aged 45 to 65 with renal cell carcinoma.

The V call is TRBV6-1, the J call TRBJ2-7, with D possibly called TRBD1 or TRBD2 (5 bases each). V was clipped by 5 bases and J by 2 bases, with 13 bases between them. The CDR3 has 14 amino acids. The germline CDR1 and CDR2 sequences are MNHNS and SASEGT. The CDR3: CASSLRDVAYEQYF. The CDR3 bases are TGTGCCAGCAGTCTCCGGGACGTCGCCTACGAGCAGTACTTC.

The rearrangement links TRBV15 to TRBJ2-1, with D possibly matching TRBD2 (7 bases). The germline V and J ends were trimmed by 6 bases and 0 bases, with 12 bases remaining between them. The CDR3 totals 15 residues. Germline assignment: CDR1 LNHNV and CDR2 YYDKDF (reference sequence). CDR3 in amino acids: CATSTGGSSYNEQFF. The CDR3 bases are TGTGCCACCAGTACGGGGGGCAGCTCCTACAATGAGCAGTTCTTC.

The chain employs TRBV30 and TRBJ2-5; D gene ambiguous. CDR3 length: 16 residues. V was pared by 0 bases and J by 5 bases, with 19 bases between. Germline CDR1 GTSNPN, CDR2 SVGIG (reference sequence). The CDR3 nucleotides read TGTGCCTGGAGTGTAGGGCTGGATTGGGTTCGGGAGACCCAGTACTTC. Translation: CAWSVGLDWVRETQYF.

The gene calls are TRBV6-6 and TRBJ2-7; TRBD2 might be the D (6 bases). Germline CDR1 MNHNY, CDR2 SVGAGI (reference sequence). The CDR3 sequence is 11 residues long. V lost 7 bases and J 4 bases, leaving 8 bases between the germline ends. CDR3 amino acids: CASKDYYEQYF. Written as DNA, the CDR3 is TGTGCCAGCAAGGACTATTACGAGCAGTACTTC.

V usage is TRBV6-5 and J usage is TRBJ1-5, with D perhaps matching TRBD1 (5 bases). Germline V gene lookup returns CDR1 MNHEY and CDR2 SVGAGI. The length of the CDR3 is 16 residues. V was cut by 0 bases and J by 11 bases, with 20 bases left in between. In DNA form, the CDR3 reads TGTGCCAGCAGTTACTCTTGGGGGGTCGGCAGTGGGACCCAGCATTTT. Translated, it gives CASSYSWGVGSGTQHF.

V and J are TRBV18 and TRBJ1-1, with TRBD1 matching 7 bases. CDR3 length: 15 residues. Germline trimming cut 2 bases from V and 4 bases from J; bases unmatched to any gene: 7. Germline V gene lookup returns CDR1 KGHSH and CDR2 LQKENI. The CDR3 region has the DNA TGTGCCAGCTCACCATCGACCAGGGGGTCCACTGAAGCTTTCTTT. It encodes CASSPSTRGSTEAFF.

This clone was found once. The chain has TRBV28 and TRBJ2-7, with D tentatively TRBD2 (7 bases). The V end lost 8 bases, the J end lost 5 bases, and 13 bases lay between the germline ends. The length of the CDR3 is 12 residues. CDR1 MDHEN and CDR2 SYDVKM come from the germline V gene. CDR3 residues: CASEGGAHEQYF. The CDR3 region has the DNA TGTGCCAGCGAAGGGGGGGCCCACGAGCAGTACTTC.

The V gene is TRBV19, the J gene TRBJ1-4; D is ambiguous. The germline CDR1 and CDR2 sequences are LNHDA and SQIVND (reference sequence). The V end was cut by 6 bases, the J end by 6 bases, with 20 bases between. There are 16 residues in the CDR3. The CDR3 region has the DNA TGTGCCAGTAGCCCTTGGACTACCGTGCGGGATGAAAAACTGTTTTTT. It codes for CASSPWTTVRDEKLFF.

The J gene is TRBJ2-5, the V gene TRBV9, with 7 bases matching TRBD2. CDR3 length: 15 residues. The J segment lost 4 bases and the V segment lost 0 bases, leaving 6 bases of the junction unmatched. Germline CDR1 SGDLS, CDR2 YYNGEE. CDR3 nucleotides: TGTGCCAGCAGCGTAGGTGGCGGGGAGGGAGAGACCCAGTACTTC. This codes for CASSVGGGEGETQYF.

J is TRBJ2-3 and V is TRBV6-5; possibly TRBD1 or TRBD2 for D (6 bases each). This CDR3 region has 14 residues. CDR1 and CDR2 from the germline V gene are MNHEY and SVGAGI. V was pared by 4 bases and J by 5 bases, with 13 bases between. The CDR3 is CASSFAGGRDTQYF. The CDR3 DNA reads as TGTGCCAGCAGTTTTGCCGGGGGCAGAGATACGCAGTATTTT.

In nucleotides, the CDR3 is TGTGCCAGCTCACCACCGGCCGGGACAGGCGTATACGGTCAGCCCCAGCATTTT. This codes for CASSPPAGTGVYGQPQHF. The rearrangement uses TRBV18 and TRBJ1-5, with TRBD1 matching over 8 bases. The CDR3 has 18 amino acids. Trimming took 0 bases from V and 6 from J; bases not matched to a gene: 13. The V gene's germline CDR1 is KGHSH and CDR2 LQKENI.

The rearrangement uses TRBV18 and TRBJ1-1, with a weak D call TRBD1 (6 bases). CDR1 KGHSH and CDR2 LQKENI come from the germline V gene. Trimming cost V 1 base and J 4 bases, with 13 bases left between them. The CDR3 has 15 residues. As DNA, the CDR3 is TGTGCCAGCTCACCACGTGGGGGGCAGGCCACTGAAGCTTTCTTT. It specifies CASSPRGGQATEAFF.

The rearrangement uses TRBV6-1 and TRBJ2-1, with D unclear. The CDR3 contains 12 residues. Trimming shortened V by 7 bases and J by 5 bases, and 9 bases separated the two germline ends. Germline V gives CDR1 MNHNS, CDR2 SASEGT. CDR3 amino acids: CASMSIHNEQFF. The CDR3 nucleotides are TGTGCCAGCATGAGTATCCACAATGAGCAGTTCTTC.

This chain links TRBV5-1 with TRBJ1-4; D gene unclear. Germline CDR1 is SGHRS and CDR2 is YFSETQ. The CDR3 extends over 14 amino acids. V shed 0 bases and J shed 0 bases, with 3 bases lying between them. DNA of the CDR3: TGCGCCAGCAGCTTGGCTGCAACTAATGAAAAACTGTTTTTT. Amino acid sequence: CASSLAATNEKLFF.

V usage is TRBV30 and J usage is TRBJ2-2; D is tentatively TRBD1 or TRBD2 (5 bases each). This CDR3 contains 17 residues. Germline V gives CDR1 GTSNPN, CDR2 SVGIG (reference sequence). Trimming removed 2 bases from V and 3 bases from J, with 19 bases in between. The CDR3 DNA sequence: TGTGCCTGGAGTTGGGCTTGGGGGTCTGTGGACACCGGGGAGCTGTTTTTT. It yields the protein CAWSWAWGSVDTGELFF.

This chain links TRBV14 with TRBJ2-7; 7 bases fit TRBD1. The V gene's germline CDR1 is SGHDN and CDR2 FVKESK. V shed 2 bases, J shed 5 bases, and the junction held 12 bases outside the gene matches. The CDR3 has 16 amino acids. The CDR3 is CASSQWRTGVSNEQYF. The CDR3 bases are TGTGCCAGCAGCCAATGGAGGACAGGAGTTTCCAACGAGCAGTACTTC.

This clone was counted at least ten times. The chain recombines TRBV4-1 with TRBJ1-2; TRBD1 matches 8 bases. The CDR3 length is 15 residues. J lost 1 base, V lost 5 bases, and 6 bases had no gene match. The germline CDR1 and CDR2 sequences are MGHRA and YSYEKL. CDR3 protein: CASSFRTGNNYGYTF. Here the CDR3 DNA reads TGCGCCAGCAGCTTTCGGACAGGGAATAACTATGGCTACACCTTC.

The V gene is TRBV5-1, the J gene TRBJ2-5; D not certain. The CDR3 loop spans 15 amino acids. Germline CDR1 SGHRS, CDR2 YFSETQ. Trimming took off 2 bases at V and 3 bases at J, with 14 bases between the two ends. The CDR3 loop is CASSFPSTAEETQYF. The CDR3 nucleotides read TGCGCCAGCAGCTTTCCTTCGACGGCCGAAGAGACCCAGTACTTC.

V usage is TRBV18 and J usage is TRBJ2-2; TRBD1 might be the D (6 bases). Germline V gives CDR1 KGHSH, CDR2 LQKENI. V was trimmed by 8 bases and J by 4 bases, leaving 14 bases between them. The CDR3 covers 14 residues. The CDR3 coding sequence is TGTGCCAGCGCAGGGGAGTCAGGCACCGGGGAGCTGTTTTTT. Its protein is CASAGESGTGELFF. Together with reference TRBV18 and TRBJ2-2, the CDR3 gives the full variable domain: NAGVMQNPRHLVRRRGQEARLRCSPMKGHSHVYWYRQLPEEGLKFMVYLQKENIIDESGMPKERFSAEFPKEGPSILRIQQVVRGDSAAYFCASAGESGTGELFFGEGSRLTVL.